This is a list of T cell receptor beta chains from one sample in a study of T cell responses to AZD1222 COVID-19 vaccine. The data were produced by immunoSEQ multiplex PCR, yet TCRdb's version contains in-frame clones alone and is incomplete. The sample records tens of thousands of clones, roughly nine tenths being singletons. Here the sequenced sample was peripheral blood, taken on day 0 of AZD1222 vaccination. These receptors were taken from an adult in good health. Both conserved end residues are part of each CDR3. The order of the fields is CDR3 length, clone size, D gene, V gene, J gene, CDR3 protein, CDR3 DNA. The D gene is left open where the match is weak. Clone size is not always given. Where it is, it says once, few, many or a class for expanded clones.

13	once	NA	TRBV19	TRBJ1-1	CASSNTGRTEAFF	TGTGCCAGTAGTAATACGGGTCGCACTGAAGCTTTCTTT
13	NA	TRBD1	TRBV19	TRBJ2-7	CASSVGQEYEQYF	TGTGCCAGTAGTGTGGGACAGGAGTACGAGCAGTACTTC
14	NA	NA	TRBV2	TRBJ1-2	CASSPSAGIGGYTF	TGTGCCAGCAGTCCTTCTGCGGGGATCGGCGGCTACACCTTC
14	NA	TRBD2	TRBV7-2	TRBJ2-5	CASSLAGVGETQYF	TGTGCCAGCAGCCTAGCGGGAGTGGGGGAGACCCAGTACTTC
15	NA	TRBD1	TRBV7-2	TRBJ1-5	CASSLSAGGHQPQHF	TGTGCCAGCAGCTTATCGGCAGGGGGACATCAGCCCCAGCATTTT
15	NA	TRBD2	TRBV6-1	TRBJ2-7	CASSEASGSSYEQYF	TGTGCCAGCAGTGAAGCTAGCGGGAGCTCCTACGAGCAGTACTTC
13	NA	NA	TRBV6-1	TRBJ2-5	CASSDSLQETQYF	TGTGCCAGCAGTGACAGTCTCCAAGAGACCCAGTACTTC
13	NA	NA	TRBV30	TRBJ2-7	CAWSGGPLYEQYF	TGTGCCTGGAGTGGGGGCCCACTCTACGAGCAGTACTTC
15	NA	NA	TRBV5-5	TRBJ2-5	CASSFDSLYIETQYF	TGTGCCAGCAGTTTCGACAGCTTGTATATCGAGACCCAGTACTTC
14	NA	NA	TRBV18	TRBJ1-2	CASSPGVDIYGYTF	TGTGCCAGCTCACCCGGGGTCGACATCTATGGCTACACCTTC
14	NA	NA	TRBV6-6	TRBJ2-3	CASTWDGSTDTQYF	TGTGCCAGTACCTGGGACGGCAGCACAGATACGCAGTATTTT
15	NA	TRBD2	TRBV19	TRBJ2-1	CASRLGLATYNEQFF	TGTGCCAGTAGACTTGGACTAGCGACATACAATGAGCAGTTCTTC
15	NA	NA	TRBV6-5	TRBJ1-5	CASSYSKGAGQPQHF	TGTGCCAGCAGTTACTCGAAGGGCGCAGGTCAGCCCCAGCATTTT
14	NA	TRBD1	TRBV18	TRBJ2-5	CASSPPGQQETQYF	TGTGCCAGCTCACCGCCGGGACAGCAAGAGACCCAGTACTTC
14	few	NA	TRBV28	TRBJ2-7	CATYSGALGLGQYF	TGTGCCACCTACTCAGGGGCTCTGGGCTTAGGGCAGTACTTC
14	NA	NA	TRBV10-3	TRBJ1-5	CAISELQGNQPQHF	TGTGCCATCAGTGAGCTACAGGGCAATCAGCCCCAGCATTTT